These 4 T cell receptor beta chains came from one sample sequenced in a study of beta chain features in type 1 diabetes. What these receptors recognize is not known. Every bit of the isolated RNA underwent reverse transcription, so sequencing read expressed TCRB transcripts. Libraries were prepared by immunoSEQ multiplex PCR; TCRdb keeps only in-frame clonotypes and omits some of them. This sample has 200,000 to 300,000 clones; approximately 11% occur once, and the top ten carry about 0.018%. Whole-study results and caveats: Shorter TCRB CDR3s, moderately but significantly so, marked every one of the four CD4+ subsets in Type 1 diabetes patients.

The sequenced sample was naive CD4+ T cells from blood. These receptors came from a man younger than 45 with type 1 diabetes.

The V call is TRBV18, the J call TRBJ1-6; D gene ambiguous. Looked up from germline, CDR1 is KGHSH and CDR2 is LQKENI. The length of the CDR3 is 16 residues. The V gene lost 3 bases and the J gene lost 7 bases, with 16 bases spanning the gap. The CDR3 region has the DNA TGTGCCAGCTCACCGGCGTGGAGTAGAGGGAATTCACCCCTCCACTTT. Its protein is CASSPAWSRGNSPLHF.

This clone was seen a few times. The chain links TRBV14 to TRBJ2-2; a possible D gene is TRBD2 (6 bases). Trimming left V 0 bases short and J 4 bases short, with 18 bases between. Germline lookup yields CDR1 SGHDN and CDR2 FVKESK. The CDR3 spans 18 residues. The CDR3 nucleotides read TGTGCCAGCAGCCAAGATCAGGGAGGAACTTCCTTCACCGGGGAGCTGTTTTTT. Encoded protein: CASSQDQGGTSFTGELFF.

CDR3 nucleotides: TGTGCCAGCACCCAGCCAGGTCCAACCACTTACGAGCAGTACTTC. Translation: CASTQPGPTTYEQYF. The V gene is TRBV6-6, the J gene TRBJ2-7; D not resolved. V was clipped by 7 bases and J by 4 bases, with 20 bases between them. The CDR3 covers 15 residues. The germline V gene has CDR1 MNHNY and CDR2 SVGAGI (reference sequence).

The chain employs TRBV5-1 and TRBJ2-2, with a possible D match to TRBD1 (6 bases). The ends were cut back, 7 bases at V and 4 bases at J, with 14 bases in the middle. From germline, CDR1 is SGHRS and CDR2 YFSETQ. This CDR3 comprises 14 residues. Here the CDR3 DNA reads TGCGCCAGCCGGAGGACAGCGATCACCGGGGAGCTGTTTTTT. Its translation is CASRRTAITGELFF.